Sequencing of this T cell receptor beta chain was carried out in a study of T cell clones after liver transplantation. Overall study context: In this trial, immunosuppression withdrawal was attempted within 2 years of liver transplant. TCRbeta sequencing after a pre-transplant mixed lymphocyte reaction identified graft-donor-reactive clones, later tracked in post-transplant blood. Whole-study findings and limits: Circulating graft-donor-reactive CD4 TCRbeta sequences fell significantly post-transplant in most of the 8 subjects. The donor-reactive repertoire was only partly measurable in a couple of subjects, lacking donor cells.

Some clones are missing from TCRdb's copy, which holds only in-frame ones; the method was immunoSEQ multiplex PCR. The sample includes tens of thousands of clones, about 82% of them seen just once. The V end lost 5 bases, the J end lost 1 base, and 5 bases lay between the germline ends. The CDR3 consists of 12 residues. CDR1 and CDR2 (germline): MNHEY, SVGAGI. With regard to this clone: Its target is unknown.

The input for sequencing was CD4+ T cells from blood, taken around 42 months after liver transplant. The clonotype originates from a human patient who received a liver transplant. T cells may partly derive from the graft donor. This chain joins TRBV6-5 and TRBJ1-2; weak D call: TRBD1 (5 bases). CDR3 sequence (DNA): TGTGCCAGCAGTCAGGGTAACTATGGCTACACCTTC. Translation: CASSQGNYGYTF.